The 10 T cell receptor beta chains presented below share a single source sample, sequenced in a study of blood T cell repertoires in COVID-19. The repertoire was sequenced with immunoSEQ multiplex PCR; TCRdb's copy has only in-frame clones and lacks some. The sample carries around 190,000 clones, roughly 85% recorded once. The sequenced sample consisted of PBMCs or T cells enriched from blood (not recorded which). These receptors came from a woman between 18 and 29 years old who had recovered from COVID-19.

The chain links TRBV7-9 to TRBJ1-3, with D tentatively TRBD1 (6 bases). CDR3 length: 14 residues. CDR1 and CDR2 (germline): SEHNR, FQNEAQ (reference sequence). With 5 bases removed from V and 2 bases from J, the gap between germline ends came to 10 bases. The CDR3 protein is CASSPGQPGNTIYF. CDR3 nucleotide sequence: TGTGCCAGCAGCCCCGGACAGCCTGGAAACACCATATATTTT.

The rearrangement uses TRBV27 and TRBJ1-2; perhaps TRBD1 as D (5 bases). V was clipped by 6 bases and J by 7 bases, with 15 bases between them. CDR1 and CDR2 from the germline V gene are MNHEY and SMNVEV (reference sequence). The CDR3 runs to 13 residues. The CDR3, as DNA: TGTGCCAGCAGCTTCGACAGTTCGAGTGGCTACACCTTC. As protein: CASSFDSSSGYTF.

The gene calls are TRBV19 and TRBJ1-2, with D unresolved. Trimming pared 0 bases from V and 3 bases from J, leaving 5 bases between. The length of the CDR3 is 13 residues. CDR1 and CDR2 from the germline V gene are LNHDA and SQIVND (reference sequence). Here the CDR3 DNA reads TGTGCCAGTAGTATAGAACGGGACTATGGCTACACCTTC. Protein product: CASSIERDYGYTF.

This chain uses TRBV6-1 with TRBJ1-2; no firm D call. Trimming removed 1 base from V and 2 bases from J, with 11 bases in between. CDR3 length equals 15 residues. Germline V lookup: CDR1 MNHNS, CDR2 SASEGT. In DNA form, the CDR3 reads TGTGCCAGCAGTGAAGAAGGCAGGTTAAACTATGGCTACACCTTC. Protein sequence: CASSEEGRLNYGYTF.

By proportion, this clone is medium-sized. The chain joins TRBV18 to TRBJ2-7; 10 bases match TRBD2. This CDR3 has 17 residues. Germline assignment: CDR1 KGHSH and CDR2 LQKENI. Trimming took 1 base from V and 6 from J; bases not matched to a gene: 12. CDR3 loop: CASSPRELAGTASEQYF. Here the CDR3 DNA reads TGTGCCAGCTCACCACGAGAACTAGCGGGGACGGCCAGCGAGCAGTACTTC.

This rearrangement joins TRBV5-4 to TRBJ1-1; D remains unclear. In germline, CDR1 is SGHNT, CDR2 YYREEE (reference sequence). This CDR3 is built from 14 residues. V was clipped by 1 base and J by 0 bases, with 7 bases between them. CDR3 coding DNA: TGTGCCAGCAGCTTGTGGCCGATGAACACTGAAGCTTTCTTT. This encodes CASSLWPMNTEAFF.

The CDR3: CASSKAGNDRFYGYTF. As DNA, the CDR3 is TGTGCCAGCAGCAAAGCCGGAAATGACAGGTTTTATGGCTACACCTTC. J is TRBJ1-2 and V is TRBV21-1; TRBD1, as called in the table, went unchecked against the DNA. TRBV21-1 is described as a pseudogene. This CDR3 has 16 amino acids.

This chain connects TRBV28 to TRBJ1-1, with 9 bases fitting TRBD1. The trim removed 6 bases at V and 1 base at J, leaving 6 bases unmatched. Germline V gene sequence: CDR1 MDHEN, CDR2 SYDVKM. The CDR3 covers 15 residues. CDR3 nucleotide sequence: TGTGCCAGCAGACCTCGGGACAGGGCGAACACTGAAGCTTTCTTT. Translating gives CASRPRDRANTEAFF.

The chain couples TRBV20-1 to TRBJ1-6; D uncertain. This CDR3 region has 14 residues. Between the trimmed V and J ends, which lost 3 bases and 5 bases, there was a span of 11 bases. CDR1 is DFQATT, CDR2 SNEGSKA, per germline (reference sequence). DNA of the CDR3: TGCAGTGCTAGTCAGGTCGAGAATAATTCACCCCTCCACTTT. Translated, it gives CSASQVENNSPLHF.

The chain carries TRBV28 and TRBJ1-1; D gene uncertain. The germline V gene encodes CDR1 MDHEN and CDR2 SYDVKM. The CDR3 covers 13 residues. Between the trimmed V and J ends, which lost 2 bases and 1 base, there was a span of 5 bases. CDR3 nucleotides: TGTGCCAGCAGTTTAACTAGGAACACTGAAGCTTTCTTT. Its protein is CASSLTRNTEAFF.